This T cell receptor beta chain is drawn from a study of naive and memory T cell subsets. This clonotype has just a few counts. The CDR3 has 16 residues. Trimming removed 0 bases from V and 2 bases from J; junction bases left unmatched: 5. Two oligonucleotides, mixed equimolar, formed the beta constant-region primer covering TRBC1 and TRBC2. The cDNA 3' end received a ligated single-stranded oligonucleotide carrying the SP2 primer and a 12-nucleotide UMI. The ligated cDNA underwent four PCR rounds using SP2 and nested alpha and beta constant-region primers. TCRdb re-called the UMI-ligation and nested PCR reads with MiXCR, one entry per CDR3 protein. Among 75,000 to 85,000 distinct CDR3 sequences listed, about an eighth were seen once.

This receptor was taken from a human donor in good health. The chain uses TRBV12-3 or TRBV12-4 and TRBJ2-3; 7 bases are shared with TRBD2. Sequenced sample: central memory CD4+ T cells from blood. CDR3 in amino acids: CASSLALAAHTDTQYF. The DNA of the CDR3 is TGTGCCAGCAGTTTAGCCCTAGCGGCCCACACAGATACGCAGTATTTT.